These 32 T cell receptor beta chains came from one sample sequenced in a study of T cells in localized non-small cell lung cancer. Clones were read by immunoSEQ multiplex PCR, and TCRdb kept only the in-frame ones, dropping some. The repertoire holds 20,000 to 25,000 clones, with 70% to 90% as singletons. The sample in question was peripheral blood, obtained before any cancer treatment. These TCRs come from a male donor aged 60 or older with stage I lung adenocarcinoma.

The chain has TRBV29-1 and TRBJ1-4; D unclear. The CDR3 runs 13 residues. Germline-derived CDR1 and CDR2 are SQVTM and ANQGSEA. Trimming removed 4 bases from V and 4 bases from J, with 10 bases in between. The CDR3, as DNA: TGCAGCGTTGGGGGAGGCGGTAATGAAAAACTGTTTTTT. It yields the protein CSVGGGGNEKLFF.

This clone came up a few times. The CDR3 DNA is TGTGCCAGCAGCTTGGCCTCGTGGGGAGATACGCAGTATTTT. Translating it yields CASSLASWGDTQYF. V and J are TRBV7-8 and TRBJ2-3; D is unresolved. V shed 3 bases and J shed 5 bases, with 12 bases lying between them. The CDR3 contains 14 residues. Germline V gene lookup returns CDR1 SGHVS and CDR2 FQNEAQ.

The chain combines TRBV29-1 with TRBJ2-3; 9 positions agree with TRBD2. J gave up 2 bases and V 7 bases, and 7 bases lay outside the gene matches. The CDR3 extends over 14 amino acids. Germline lookup yields CDR1 SQVTM and CDR2 ANQGSEA. The CDR3 sequence is CSAHLAGLTDTQYF. The DNA for the CDR3 is TGCAGCGCTCACCTAGCGGGACTCACAGATACGCAGTATTTT.

The chain uses TRBV29-1 and TRBJ2-1; TRBD1 matches 9 bases. The ends lost 5 bases at V and 3 bases at J; junction bases unmatched: 2. Germline loops: CDR1 SQVTM, CDR2 ANQGSEA. CDR3 size: 13 residues. The CDR3: CSVKGQGYNEQFF. The CDR3 DNA reads TGCAGCGTTAAGGGACAGGGCTACAATGAGCAGTTCTTC.

The J gene is TRBJ2-1, the V gene TRBV27, with 7 bases lining up with TRBD2. Germline V CDR1 and CDR2: MNHEY, SMNVEV (reference sequence). V gave up 2 bases and J gave up 0 bases; unmatched junction bases: 1. This CDR3 has 15 amino acids. The CDR3 region is CASSLGGGSYNEQFF. The CDR3, as DNA: TGTGCCAGCAGTTTAGGCGGGGGCTCCTACAATGAGCAGTTCTTC.

The rearrangement links TRBV4-1 to TRBJ1-1, with D perhaps TRBD1 (6 bases). CDR3 length: 15 residues. The germline V and J ends were trimmed by 5 bases and 4 bases, with 17 bases remaining between them. Looked up from germline, CDR1 is MGHRA and CDR2 is YSYEKL. The CDR3 DNA reads as TGCGCCAGCAGCTTCCGGGACATTGACGCCACTGAAGCTTTCTTT. It is translated as CASSFRDIDATEAFF.

The chain has TRBV7-6 and TRBJ2-1; tentatively, D is TRBD2 (5 bases). The CDR3 contains 17 residues. Germline-derived CDR1 and CDR2 are SGHVS and FNYEAQ. The V end was cut by 5 bases, the J end by 4 bases, with 21 bases between. Here the CDR3 reads CASSLTGWRATYNEQFF. CDR3 in DNA: TGTGCCAGCAGCCTAACGGGGTGGCGTGCCACTTACAATGAGCAGTTCTTC.

The chain carries TRBV18 and TRBJ1-4, with D perhaps TRBD1 (5 bases). The CDR3 sequence is 14 residues long. Germline assignment: CDR1 KGHSH and CDR2 LQKENI. The V and J ends lost 2 bases and 6 bases respectively, with 10 bases between them. CDR3 DNA sequence: TGTGCCAGCTCACCAGGGGCGGAGGATGAAAAACTGTTTTTT. Its translation: CASSPGAEDEKLFF.

This clone was seen a few times. The chain has TRBV5-8 and TRBJ1-5; weak D call: TRBD1 (6 bases). The ends were cut back, 0 bases at V and 2 bases at J, with 6 bases in the middle. Germline lookup yields CDR1 SGHTS and CDR2 YDEGEE. The CDR3 runs to 14 residues. The CDR3 loop reads CASSLDRGNQPQHF. DNA of the CDR3: TGTGCCAGCAGCTTGGACAGGGGCAATCAGCCCCAGCATTTT. The whole variable domain, remainder taken from reference TRBV5-8 and TRBJ1-5, is EAGVTQSPTHLIKTRGQQATLRCSPISGHTSVYWYQQALGLGLQFLLWYDEGEERNRGNFPPRFSGRQFPNYSSELNVNALELEDSALYLCASSLDRGNQPQHFGDGTRLSIL.

This chain uses TRBV13 with TRBJ1-1; 7 positions agree with TRBD1. There are 14 residues in the CDR3. Germline V gives CDR1 PRHDT, CDR2 FYEKMQ (reference sequence). V trimming: 1 base; J trimming: 6 bases; junction bases outside the gene matches: 5. CDR3 coding DNA: TGTGCCAGCAGCTTAGAGGGGGCCGGTGCTGAAGCTTTCTTT. It is translated as CASSLEGAGAEAFF.

The chain recombines TRBV5-4 with TRBJ1-1; tentative D call: TRBD1 (5 bases). With 3 bases removed from V and 1 base from J, the gap between germline ends came to 19 bases. The CDR3 runs to 17 residues. Germline V CDR1 and CDR2: SGHNT, YYREEE (reference sequence). CDR3 sequence: CASSWGVVADRNTEAFF. The CDR3 DNA follows: TGTGCCAGCAGCTGGGGGGTCGTGGCAGACAGGAACACTGAAGCTTTCTTT.

This clone was seen more than once but under ten times. The gene calls are TRBV7-3 and TRBJ2-2; the D is unclear. This CDR3 has 14 amino acids. V was cut by 4 bases and J by 8 bases, with 14 bases left in between. From germline, CDR1 is SGHTA and CDR2 FQGTGA. CDR3 loop: CASSSGLAYGELFF. The CDR3 nucleotides are TGTGCCAGCAGCTCAGGTTTAGCCTATGGGGAGCTGTTTTTT.

This chain links TRBV27 with TRBJ2-1; 10 bases are a match to TRBD1. CDR3 length equals 15 residues. The J segment lost 7 bases and the V segment lost 8 bases, leaving 11 bases of the junction unmatched. Looked up from germline, CDR1 is MNHEY and CDR2 is SMNVEV (reference sequence). The CDR3: CASGVPGQGTNEQFF. In nucleotides, the CDR3 is TGTGCCAGCGGAGTACCGGGACAGGGGACGAATGAGCAGTTCTTC.

This clone came up once. The rearrangement links TRBV28 to TRBJ1-5; no reliable D call. V lost 4 bases to trimming and J lost 5 bases, with 15 bases between them. The germline CDR1 and CDR2 sequences are MDHEN and SYDVKM. This CDR3 contains 15 residues. The CDR3 loop reads CASSSGWESDQPQHF. The CDR3 nucleotides are TGTGCCAGCAGTTCCGGCTGGGAGAGCGATCAGCCCCAGCATTTT.

By sample share, this clone is large (0.1 to 1%). The chain is built from TRBV28 and TRBJ1-2, with TRBD1 as a possible D gene (6 bases). Germline V gene data show CDR1 as MDHEN and CDR2 as SYDVKM. The CDR3 spans 13 residues. V was cut by 6 bases and J by 1 base, with 9 bases left in between. CDR3 bases: TGTGCCAGCAGGCCACAGGGTAACTATGGCTACACCTTC. Protein product: CASRPQGNYGYTF.

The V call is TRBV6-1, the J call TRBJ2-5, with 7 bases aligning to TRBD2. The CDR3 runs 14 residues. The germline V gene encodes CDR1 MNHNS and CDR2 SASEGT. The V segment lost 4 bases and the J segment 2 bases; nucleotides outside the gene matches: 4. The CDR3 sequence is CASSALGGQETQYF. The CDR3 nucleotides are TGTGCCAGCAGTGCACTGGGGGGGCAAGAGACCCAGTACTTC.

The V and J genes are TRBV28 and TRBJ2-1, with TRBD2 identical over 8 bases. V trimming: 5 bases; J trimming: 8 bases; junction bases outside the gene matches: 8. This CDR3 region has 14 residues. CDR1 and CDR2 (germline): MDHEN, SYDVKM. Here the CDR3 reads CASSTGGDRDEQFF. The CDR3, as DNA: TGTGCCAGCAGTACCGGGGGGGATAGAGATGAGCAGTTCTTC.

This rearrangement joins TRBV5-4 to TRBJ1-3; D is ambiguous. The CDR3 is made up of 15 amino acids. CDR1 is SGHNT and CDR2 is YYREEE in the germline V gene (reference sequence). The V and J ends lost 5 bases and 0 bases respectively, with 12 bases between them. The CDR3 nucleotides read TGTGCCAGCAGTTTAGACCTTAACTCTGGAAACACCATATATTTT. The encoded protein is CASSLDLNSGNTIYF.

V is TRBV7-8 and J is TRBJ2-3; 7 bases map to TRBD2. The length of the CDR3 is 15 residues. CDR1 and CDR2 (germline): SGHVS, FQNEAQ. The V gene end was trimmed by 3 bases and the J gene end by 0 bases; junction bases not matched to a gene: 3. The CDR3 DNA reads as TGTGCCAGCAGCTTGCTGCGGGGGAGCACAGATACGCAGTATTTT. Protein product: CASSLLRGSTDTQYF.

The J gene is TRBJ1-1, the V gene TRBV7-3; D is possibly TRBD1 (6 bases). The germline CDR1 and CDR2 sequences are SGHTA and FQGTGA. The V and J ends lost 5 bases and 6 bases respectively, with 16 bases between them. CDR3 size: 14 residues. The chain's CDR3 is CASSPTTGRPEAFF. The DNA of the CDR3 is TGTGCCAGCAGCCCGACCACAGGGCGCCCTGAAGCTTTCTTT.

The chain combines TRBV4-1 with TRBJ2-7; unclear D gene. The germline gives CDR1 MGHRA, CDR2 YSYEKL. V gave up 0 bases and J gave up 7 bases, with 13 bases separating them. This CDR3 is 14 amino acids long. In DNA form, the CDR3 reads TGCGCCAGCAGCCAAGATGAGGCTACTCGGGAGCAGTACTTC. Translation gives CASSQDEATREQYF.

The V and J genes are TRBV28 and TRBJ2-7; 7 nucleotides line up with TRBD2. The germline gives CDR1 MDHEN, CDR2 SYDVKM. There are 15 residues in the CDR3. Trimming removed 1 base from V and 0 bases from J; junction bases left unmatched: 3. The CDR3 coding sequence is TGTGCCAGCAGTTTATATACGGGAGGCTCCTACGAGCAGTACTTC. Residues: CASSLYTGGSYEQYF.

The rearrangement links TRBV7-6 to TRBJ1-3; a weak D match, TRBD1 (5 bases). Germline V gene sequence: CDR1 SGHVS, CDR2 FNYEAQ. The CDR3 totals 19 residues. V was pared by 4 bases and J by 0 bases, with 22 bases between. Here the CDR3 DNA reads TGTGCCAGCAGCTCTAAATTGGGGGGACTCCTGAGCTCTGGAAACACCATATATTTT. It yields the protein CASSSKLGGLLSSGNTIYF.

V is TRBV7-2 and J is TRBJ2-3; the match to TRBD2 covers 11 bases. The V gene's germline CDR1 is SGHTA and CDR2 FQGNSA. Trimming removed 4 bases from V and 2 bases from J; junction bases left unmatched: 8. CDR3 size: 17 residues. CDR3 protein: CASSSALAGGTTDTQYF. The CDR3 DNA is TGTGCCAGCAGCTCGGCCCTAGCGGGAGGTACCACAGATACGCAGTATTTT.

The V and J genes are TRBV7-9 and TRBJ2-1; D remains ambiguous. Germline V gene lookup returns CDR1 SEHNR and CDR2 FQNEAQ (reference sequence). V was shortened by 5 bases and J by 0 bases, with 11 bases between the two germline ends. The CDR3 consists of 15 residues. The CDR3, as DNA: TGTGCCAGCAGCGTAACTCGATACTCCTACAATGAGCAGTTCTTC. It codes for CASSVTRYSYNEQFF. Drawing the rest from reference TRBV7-9 and TRBJ2-1, the complete variable domain is DTGVSQNPRHKITKRGQNVTFRCDPISEHNRLYWYRQTLGQGPEFLTYFQNEAQLEKSRLLSDRFSAERPKGSFSTLEIQRTEQGDSAMYLCASSVTRYSYNEQFFGPGTRLTVL.

CDR3 sequence (DNA): TGTGCCAGCAGCACAGGGGCCGTCTATGGCTACACCTTC. It codes for CASSTGAVYGYTF. The chain couples TRBV9 to TRBJ1-2; 7 positions match TRBD1. CDR3 length: 13 amino acids. CDR1 and CDR2 from the germline V gene are SGDLS and YYNGEE. With 4 bases clipped from V and 4 bases from J, the junction kept 4 bases outside the gene matches.

This rearrangement joins TRBV5-8 to TRBJ2-2; 7 bases are a match to TRBD1. CDR1 is SGHTS and CDR2 is YDEGEE in the germline V gene. This CDR3 is 16 amino acids long. Germline trimming cut 4 bases from V and 4 bases from J; bases unmatched to any gene: 10. Here the CDR3 reads CASSQLGYRGTGELFF. CDR3 coding DNA: TGTGCCAGCAGCCAGCTTGGGTACAGGGGCACCGGGGAGCTGTTTTTT.

The rearrangement uses TRBV5-4 and TRBJ1-5; D not certain. The CDR3 sequence is 15 residues long. The V and J ends lost 1 base and 2 bases respectively, with 10 bases between them. The germline CDR1 and CDR2 sequences are SGHNT and YYREEE (reference sequence). The CDR3 bases are TGTGCCAGCAGCTTGCGTCCGGGAGGCAATCAGCCCCAGCATTTT. Its translation is CASSLRPGGNQPQHF.

Concerning this clone itself: One end of the junction is discordant with germline, which a read error may explain. The J gene is TRBJ2-1, the V gene TRBV5-4; D not resolved. Looked up from germline, CDR1 is SGHNT and CDR2 is YYREEE (reference sequence). CDR3 length: 15 amino acids. The CDR3 reads CASGTRVQRLDERFF. The CDR3 DNA sequence: TGTGCCAGCGGCACGCGTGTTCAGAGGCTCGATGAGCGGTTCTTC.

This chain links TRBV5-1 with TRBJ2-1, with 10 bases lining up with TRBD2. V was clipped by 6 bases and J by 6 bases; unmatched bases: 9. The CDR3 spans 15 residues. CDR1 is SGHRS and CDR2 is YFSETQ in the germline V gene. DNA of the CDR3: TGCGCCAGCACCCTGGGGGCTAGCGGGGGCAATGAGCAGTTCTTC. Its translation is CASTLGASGGNEQFF.

The V and J genes are TRBV7-8 and TRBJ1-1, with 7 bases that match TRBD1. After removal of 1 base from V and 2 bases from J, the junction contained 1 base not matched to a gene. Germline lookup yields CDR1 SGHVS and CDR2 FQNEAQ. This CDR3 region has 14 residues. The DNA for the CDR3 is TGTGCCAGCAGCTTAGGGGACAGAAACACTGAAGCTTTCTTT. It translates to CASSLGDRNTEAFF.

This sequence joins TRBV4-1 and TRBJ2-2, with D possibly being TRBD1 (6 bases). The CDR3 consists of 16 residues. CDR1 and CDR2 from the germline V gene are MGHRA and YSYEKL. The V end lost 1 base, the J end lost 7 bases, and 16 bases lay between the germline ends. The CDR3 region has the DNA TGCGCCAGCAGCCAAGTGGGCAGGGGCCTTGTCGGGGAGCTGTTTTTT. Its protein is CASSQVGRGLVGELFF.